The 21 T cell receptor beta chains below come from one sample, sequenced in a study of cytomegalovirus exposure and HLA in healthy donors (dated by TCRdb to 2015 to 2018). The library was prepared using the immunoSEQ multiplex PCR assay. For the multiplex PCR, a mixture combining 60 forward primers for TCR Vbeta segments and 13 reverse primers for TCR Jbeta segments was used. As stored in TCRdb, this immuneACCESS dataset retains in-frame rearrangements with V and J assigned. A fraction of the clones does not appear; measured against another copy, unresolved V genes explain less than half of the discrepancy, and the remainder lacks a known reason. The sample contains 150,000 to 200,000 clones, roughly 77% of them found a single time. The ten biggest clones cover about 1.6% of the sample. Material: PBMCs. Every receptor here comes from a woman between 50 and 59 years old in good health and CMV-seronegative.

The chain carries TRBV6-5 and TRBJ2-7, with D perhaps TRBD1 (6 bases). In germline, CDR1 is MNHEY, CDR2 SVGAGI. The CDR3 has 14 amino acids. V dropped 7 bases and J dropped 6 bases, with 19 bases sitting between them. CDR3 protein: CASTVGEQGREQYF. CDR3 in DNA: TGTGCCAGCACCGTGGGGGAACAGGGTCGCGAGCAGTACTTC.

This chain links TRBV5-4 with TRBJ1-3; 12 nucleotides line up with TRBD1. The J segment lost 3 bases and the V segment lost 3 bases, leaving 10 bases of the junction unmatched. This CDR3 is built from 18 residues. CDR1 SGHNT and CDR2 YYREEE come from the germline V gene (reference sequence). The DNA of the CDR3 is TGTGCCAGCAGCTCCAGTGGGGACAGGGGGCGGTTTGGAAACACCATATATTTT. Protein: CASSSSGDRGRFGNTIYF.

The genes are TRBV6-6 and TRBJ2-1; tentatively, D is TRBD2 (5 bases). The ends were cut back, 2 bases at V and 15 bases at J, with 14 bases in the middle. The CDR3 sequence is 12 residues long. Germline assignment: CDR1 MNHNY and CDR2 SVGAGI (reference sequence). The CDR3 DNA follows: TGTGCCAGCAGTTACCTAGGTGGGAGACGGTTCTTC. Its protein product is CASSYLGGRRFF.

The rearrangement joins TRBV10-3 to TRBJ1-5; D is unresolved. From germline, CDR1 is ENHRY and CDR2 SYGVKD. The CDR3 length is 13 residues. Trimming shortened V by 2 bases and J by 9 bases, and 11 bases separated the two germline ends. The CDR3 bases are TGTGCCATCAGTGAGACCCGTCCGGGGCCCCAGCATTTT. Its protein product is CAISETRPGPQHF.

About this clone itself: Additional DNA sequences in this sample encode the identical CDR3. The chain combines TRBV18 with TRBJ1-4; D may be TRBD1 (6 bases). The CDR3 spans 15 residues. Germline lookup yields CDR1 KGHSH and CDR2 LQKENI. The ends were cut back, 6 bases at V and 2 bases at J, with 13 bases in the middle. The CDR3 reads CASSPLGQTNEKLFF. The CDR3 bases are TGTGCCAGCTCGCCTCTCGGACAGACTAATGAAAAACTGTTTTTT.

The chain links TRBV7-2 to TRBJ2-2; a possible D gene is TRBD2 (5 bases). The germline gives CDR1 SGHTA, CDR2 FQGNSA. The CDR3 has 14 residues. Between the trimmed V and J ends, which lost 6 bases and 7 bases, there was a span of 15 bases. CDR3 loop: CASRLAGTSGELFF. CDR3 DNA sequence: TGTGCCAGCAGACTGGCGGGTACGAGCGGGGAGCTGTTTTTT.

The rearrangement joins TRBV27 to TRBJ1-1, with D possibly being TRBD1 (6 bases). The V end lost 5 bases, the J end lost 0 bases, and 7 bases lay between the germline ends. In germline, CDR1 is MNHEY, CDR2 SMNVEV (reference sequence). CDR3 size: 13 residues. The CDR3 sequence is CASSKGVNTEAFF. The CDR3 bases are TGTGCCAGCAGTAAGGGGGTGAACACTGAAGCTTTCTTT.

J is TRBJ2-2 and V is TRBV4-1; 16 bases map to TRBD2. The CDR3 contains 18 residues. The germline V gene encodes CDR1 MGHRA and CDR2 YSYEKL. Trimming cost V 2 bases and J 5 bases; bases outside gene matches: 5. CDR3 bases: TGCGCCAGCAGCCAAATGGGACTAGCGGGGGGGCGTACCGGGGAGCTGTTTTTT. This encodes CASSQMGLAGGRTGELFF.

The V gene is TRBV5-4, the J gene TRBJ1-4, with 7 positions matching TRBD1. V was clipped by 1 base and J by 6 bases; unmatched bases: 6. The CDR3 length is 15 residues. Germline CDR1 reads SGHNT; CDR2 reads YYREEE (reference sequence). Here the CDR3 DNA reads TGTGCCAGCAGCTTGAATCAGGGGGGCTATGAAAAACTGTTTTTT. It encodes CASSLNQGGYEKLFF.

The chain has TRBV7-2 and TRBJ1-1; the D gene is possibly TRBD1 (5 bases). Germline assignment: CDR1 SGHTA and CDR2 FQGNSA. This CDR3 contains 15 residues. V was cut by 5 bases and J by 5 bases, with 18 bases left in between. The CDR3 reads CASSLREGMRTEAFF. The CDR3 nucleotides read TGTGCCAGCAGCCTTCGGGAGGGGATGCGAACTGAAGCTTTCTTT.

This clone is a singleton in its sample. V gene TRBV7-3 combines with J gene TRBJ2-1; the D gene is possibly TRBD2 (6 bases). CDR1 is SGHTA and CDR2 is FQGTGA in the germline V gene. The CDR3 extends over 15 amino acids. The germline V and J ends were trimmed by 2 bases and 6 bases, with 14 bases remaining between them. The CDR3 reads CASSLVPQGGNEQFF. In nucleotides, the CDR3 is TGTGCCAGCAGCTTAGTCCCCCAGGGAGGCAATGAGCAGTTCTTC.

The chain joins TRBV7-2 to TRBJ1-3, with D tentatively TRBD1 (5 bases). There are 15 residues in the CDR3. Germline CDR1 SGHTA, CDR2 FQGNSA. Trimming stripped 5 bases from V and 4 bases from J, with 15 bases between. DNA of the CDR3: TGTGCCAGCAGCCCCCGGGGGGGGTTCGGAAACACCATATATTTT. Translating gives CASSPRGGFGNTIYF.

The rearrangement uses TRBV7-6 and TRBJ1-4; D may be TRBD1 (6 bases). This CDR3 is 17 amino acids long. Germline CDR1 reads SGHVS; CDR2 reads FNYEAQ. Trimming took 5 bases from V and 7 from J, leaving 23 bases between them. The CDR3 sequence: CASSPRGGAGWGEKLFF. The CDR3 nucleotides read TGTGCCAGCAGCCCCCGAGGGGGGGCAGGGTGGGGTGAAAAACTGTTTTTT.

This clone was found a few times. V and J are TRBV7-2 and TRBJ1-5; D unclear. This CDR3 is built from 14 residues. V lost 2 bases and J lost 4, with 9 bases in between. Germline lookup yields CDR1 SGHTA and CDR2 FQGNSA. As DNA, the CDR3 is TGTGCCAGCAGCTTATCGCCAGTAAATCAGCCCCAGCATTTT. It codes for CASSLSPVNQPQHF.

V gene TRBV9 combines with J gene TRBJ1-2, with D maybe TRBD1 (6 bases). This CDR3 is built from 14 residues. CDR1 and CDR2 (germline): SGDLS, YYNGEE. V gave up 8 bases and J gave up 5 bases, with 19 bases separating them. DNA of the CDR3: TGTGCCAGACCAATGGGGACAAGCAGTTATGGCTACACCTTC. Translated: CARPMGTSSYGYTF. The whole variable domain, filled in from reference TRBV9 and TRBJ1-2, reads DSGVTQTPKHLITATGQRVTLRCSPRSGDLSVYWYQQSLDQGLQFLIQYYNGEERAKGNILERFSAQQFPDLHSELNLSSLELGDSALYFCARPMGTSSYGYTFGSGTRLTVV.

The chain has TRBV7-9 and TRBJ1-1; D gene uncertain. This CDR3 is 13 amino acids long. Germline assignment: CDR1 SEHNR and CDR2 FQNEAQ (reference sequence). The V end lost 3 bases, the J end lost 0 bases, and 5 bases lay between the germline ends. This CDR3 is CASSFHLNTEAFF. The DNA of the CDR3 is TGTGCCAGCAGCTTTCATCTGAACACTGAAGCTTTCTTT.

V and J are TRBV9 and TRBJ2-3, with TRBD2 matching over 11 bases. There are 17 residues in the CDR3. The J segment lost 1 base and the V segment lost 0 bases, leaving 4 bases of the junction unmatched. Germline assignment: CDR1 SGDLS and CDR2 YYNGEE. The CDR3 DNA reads TGTGCCAGCAGCGTAGTGGGGGGACTAGCGGGCACAGATACGCAGTATTTT. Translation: CASSVVGGLAGTDTQYF.

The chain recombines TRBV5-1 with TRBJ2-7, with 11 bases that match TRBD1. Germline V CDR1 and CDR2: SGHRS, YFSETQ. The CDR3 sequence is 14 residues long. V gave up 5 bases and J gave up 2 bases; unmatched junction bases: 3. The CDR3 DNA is TGCGCCAGCAGTCGGACAGGGGGCCCCTACGAGCAGTACTTC. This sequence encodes CASSRTGGPYEQYF.

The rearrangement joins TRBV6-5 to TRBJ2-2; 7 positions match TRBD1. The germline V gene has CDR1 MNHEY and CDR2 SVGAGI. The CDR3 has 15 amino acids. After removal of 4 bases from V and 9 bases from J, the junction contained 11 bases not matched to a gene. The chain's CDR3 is CASSSGQAGVRELFF. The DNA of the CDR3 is TGTGCCAGCAGTTCCGGACAGGCGGGCGTAAGGGAGCTGTTTTTT.

CDR3 in amino acids: CASSSVQGTAFF. CDR3 nucleotide sequence: TGTGCCAGCAGCTCAGTACAGGGAACGGCTTTCTTT. This sequence joins TRBV7-9 and TRBJ1-1, with a tentative D call TRBD1 (6 bases). V shed 4 bases and J shed 11 bases, with 14 bases lying between them. CDR1 SEHNR and CDR2 FQNEAQ come from the germline V gene (reference sequence). There are 12 residues in the CDR3.

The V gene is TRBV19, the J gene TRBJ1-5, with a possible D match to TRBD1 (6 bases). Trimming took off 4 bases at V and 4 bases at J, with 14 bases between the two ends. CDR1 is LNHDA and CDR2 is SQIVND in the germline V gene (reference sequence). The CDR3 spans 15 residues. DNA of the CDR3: TGTGCCAGTAGTACCATCCGAGGGGGAAATCAGCCCCAGCATTTT. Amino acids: CASSTIRGGNQPQHF.